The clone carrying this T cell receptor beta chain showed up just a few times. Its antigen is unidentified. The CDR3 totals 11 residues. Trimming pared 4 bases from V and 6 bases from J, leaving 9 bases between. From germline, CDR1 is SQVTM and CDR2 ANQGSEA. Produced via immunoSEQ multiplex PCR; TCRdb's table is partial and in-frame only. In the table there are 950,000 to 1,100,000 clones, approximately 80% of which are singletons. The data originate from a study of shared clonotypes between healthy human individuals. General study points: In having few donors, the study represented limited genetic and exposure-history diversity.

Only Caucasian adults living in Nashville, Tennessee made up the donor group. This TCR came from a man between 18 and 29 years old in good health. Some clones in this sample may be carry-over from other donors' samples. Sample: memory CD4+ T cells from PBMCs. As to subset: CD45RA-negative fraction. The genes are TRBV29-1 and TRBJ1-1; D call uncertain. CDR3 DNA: TGCAGCGTTGGAATCGGCTCTGAAGCTTTCTTT. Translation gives CSVGIGSEAFF. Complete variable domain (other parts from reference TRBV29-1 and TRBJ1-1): SAVISQKPSRDICQRGTSLTIQCQVDSQVTMMFWYRQQPGQSLTLIATANQGSEATYESGFVIDKFPISRPNLTFSTLTVSNMSPEDSSIYLCSVGIGSEAFFGQGTRLTVV.